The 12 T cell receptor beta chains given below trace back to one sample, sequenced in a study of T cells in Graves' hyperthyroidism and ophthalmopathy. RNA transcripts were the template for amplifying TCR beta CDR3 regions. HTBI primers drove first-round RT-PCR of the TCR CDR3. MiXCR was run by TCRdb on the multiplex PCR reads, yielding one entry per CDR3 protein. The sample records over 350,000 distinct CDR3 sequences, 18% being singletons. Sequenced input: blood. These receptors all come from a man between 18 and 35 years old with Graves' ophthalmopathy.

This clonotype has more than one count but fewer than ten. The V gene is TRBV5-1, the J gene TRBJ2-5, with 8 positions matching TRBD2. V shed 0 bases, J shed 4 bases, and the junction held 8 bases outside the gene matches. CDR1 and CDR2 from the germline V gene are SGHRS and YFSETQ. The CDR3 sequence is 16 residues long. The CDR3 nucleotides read TGCGCCAGCAGCTTGGGTACAGGGACTAGGGGAGAGACCCAGTACTTC. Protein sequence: CASSLGTGTRGETQYF. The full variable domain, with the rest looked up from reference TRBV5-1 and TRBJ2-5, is KAGVTQTPRYLIKTRGQQVTLSCSPISGHRSVSWYQQTPGQGLQFLFEYFSETQRNKGNFPGRFSGRQFSNSRSEMNVSTLELGDSALYLCASSLGTGTRGETQYFGPGTRLLVL.

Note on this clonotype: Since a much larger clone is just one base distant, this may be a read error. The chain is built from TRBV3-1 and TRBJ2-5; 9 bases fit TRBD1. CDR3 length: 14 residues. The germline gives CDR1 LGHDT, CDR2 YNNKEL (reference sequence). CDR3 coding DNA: TGTGCCAGCAACCAAAACAGGGGGCCGGAGACCCAGTACTTC. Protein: CASNQNRGPETQYF.

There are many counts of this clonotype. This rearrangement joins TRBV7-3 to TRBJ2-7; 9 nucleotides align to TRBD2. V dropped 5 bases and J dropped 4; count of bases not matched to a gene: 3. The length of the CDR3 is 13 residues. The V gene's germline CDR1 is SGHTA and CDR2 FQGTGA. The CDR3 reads CASSISGGYEQYF. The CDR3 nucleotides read TGTGCCAGCAGCATTAGCGGGGGTTACGAGCAGTACTTC.

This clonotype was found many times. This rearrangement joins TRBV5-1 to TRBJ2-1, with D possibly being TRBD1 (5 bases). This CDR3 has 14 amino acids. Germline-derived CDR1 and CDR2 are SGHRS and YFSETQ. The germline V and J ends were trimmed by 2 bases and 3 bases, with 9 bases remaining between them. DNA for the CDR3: TGCGCCAGCAGCTTAGCAGGGATCTACAATGAGCAGTTCTTC. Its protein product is CASSLAGIYNEQFF.

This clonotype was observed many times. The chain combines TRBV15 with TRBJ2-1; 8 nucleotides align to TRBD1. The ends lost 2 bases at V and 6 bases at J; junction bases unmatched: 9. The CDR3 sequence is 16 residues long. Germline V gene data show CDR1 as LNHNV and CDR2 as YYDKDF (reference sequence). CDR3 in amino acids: CATSRLGQGLFNEQFF. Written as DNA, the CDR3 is TGTGCCACCAGCAGACTCGGACAGGGCCTCTTCAATGAGCAGTTCTTC.

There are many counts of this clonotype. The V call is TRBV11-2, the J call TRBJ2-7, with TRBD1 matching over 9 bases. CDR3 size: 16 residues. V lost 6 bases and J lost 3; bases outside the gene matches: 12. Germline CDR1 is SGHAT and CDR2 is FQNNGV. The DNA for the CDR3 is TGTGCCAGCAGGAATGACAGGGGGTTCTTCTTCTACGAGCAGTACTTC. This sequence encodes CASRNDRGFFFYEQYF. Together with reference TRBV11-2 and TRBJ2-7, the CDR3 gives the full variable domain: EAGVAQSPRYKIIEKRQSVAFWCNPISGHATLYWYQQILGQGPKLLIQFQNNGVVDDSQLPKDRFSAERLKGVDSTLKIQPAKLEDSAVYLCASRNDRGFFFYEQYFGPGTRLTVT.

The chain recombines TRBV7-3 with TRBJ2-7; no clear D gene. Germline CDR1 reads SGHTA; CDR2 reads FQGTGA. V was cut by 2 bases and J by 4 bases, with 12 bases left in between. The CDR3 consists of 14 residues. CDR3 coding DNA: TGTGCCAGCAGCTTAGATTACGTGGCTTACGAGCAGTACTTC. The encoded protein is CASSLDYVAYEQYF.

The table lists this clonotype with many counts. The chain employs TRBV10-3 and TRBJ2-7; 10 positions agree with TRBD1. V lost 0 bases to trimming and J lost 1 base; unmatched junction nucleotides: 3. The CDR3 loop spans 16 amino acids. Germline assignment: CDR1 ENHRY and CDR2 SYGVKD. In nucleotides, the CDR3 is TGTGCCATCAGTGAGTCGTGGACAGGGGGATCCTACGAGCAGTACTTC. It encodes CAISESWTGGSYEQYF.

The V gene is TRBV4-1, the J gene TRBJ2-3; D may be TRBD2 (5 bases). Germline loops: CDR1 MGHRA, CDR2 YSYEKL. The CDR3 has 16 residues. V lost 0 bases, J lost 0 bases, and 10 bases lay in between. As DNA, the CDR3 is TGCGCCAGCAGCCAAGAGAGCGGTAGGAGCACAGATACGCAGTATTTT. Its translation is CASSQESGRSTDTQYF.

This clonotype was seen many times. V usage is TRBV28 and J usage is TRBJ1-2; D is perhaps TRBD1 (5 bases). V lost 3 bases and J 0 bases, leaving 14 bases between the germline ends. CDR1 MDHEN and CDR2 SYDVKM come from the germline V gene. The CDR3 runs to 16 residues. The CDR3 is CASSFPVYRTNYGYTF. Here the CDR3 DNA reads TGTGCCAGCAGTTTCCCCGTCTACAGGACTAACTATGGCTACACCTTC.

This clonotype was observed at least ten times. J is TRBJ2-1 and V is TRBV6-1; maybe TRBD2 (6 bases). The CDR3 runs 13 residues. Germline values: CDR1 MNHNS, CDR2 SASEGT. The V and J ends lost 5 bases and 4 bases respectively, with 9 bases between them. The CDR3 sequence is CASSSGEYNEQFF. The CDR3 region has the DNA TGTGCCAGCAGTTCGGGAGAATACAATGAGCAGTTCTTC.

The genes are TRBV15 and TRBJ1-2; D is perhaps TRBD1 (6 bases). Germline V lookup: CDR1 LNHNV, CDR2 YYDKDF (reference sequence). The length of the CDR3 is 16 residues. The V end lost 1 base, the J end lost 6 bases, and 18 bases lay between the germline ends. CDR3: CATSRVAGATTHGYTF. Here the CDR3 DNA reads TGTGCCACCAGCAGAGTGGCAGGGGCAACCACGCATGGCTACACCTTC.